This T cell receptor (beta chain) appears in the sequencing data of a study of CD4+ T cells in melanoma. Overall study findings and caveats: In melanoma, neoantigen-specific CD4+ T cells reportedly differed in differentiation state. CD8+ T cell, macrophage and B cell function reportedly correlated with neoantigen-specific CD4+ T cells.

Generated by immunoSEQ multiplex PCR, the TCRdb table keeps only in-frame clones and is missing some. The sample shows about 140,000 clones, over 90% of them seen only once. The CDR3 totals 15 residues. Trimming shortened V by 7 bases and J by 0 bases, and 12 bases separated the two germline ends. The V gene's germline CDR1 is LNHDA and CDR2 SQIVND (reference sequence). A word on this clone: Its antigen is unidentified.

The sequence came from a human donor with melanoma. The chain employs TRBV19 and TRBJ1-4; unclear D gene. The CDR3 loop reads CASTSGRATNEKLFF. The CDR3 region has the DNA TGTGCCAGTACGAGCGGAAGGGCAACTAATGAAAAACTGTTTTTT.